This TCR beta chain was found in a study of T cells in Graves' hyperthyroidism and ophthalmopathy. Study information: Prior to any treatment, at the point of initial diagnosis, peripheral blood was collected.

V dropped 5 bases and J dropped 0 bases, with 11 bases sitting between them. This CDR3 has 14 amino acids. The germline V gene has CDR1 MNHNS and CDR2 SASEGT. This clonotype was observed at least ten times. Its matching antigen is unknown. Amplified regions were TCR beta CDR3 sequences from RNA transcripts. First-round RT-PCR targeting the TCR CDR3 was performed with the HTBI primer set. Via MiXCR, TCRdb re-called the multiplex PCR reads, giving one row per CDR3 protein. The table lists over 350,000 distinct CDR3 sequences, roughly 14% of them singletons. Uncontrolled infections, other autoimmune diseases, pregnancy or lactation led to exclusion of patients. It was 8.5 to 10 ml of fresh peripheral blood that supplied the PBMCs. Study-level findings and limits: Researchers found most expanded thyroid clonotypes above 0.001 in blood as well.

The source is a man aged 18 to 30 with Graves' ophthalmopathy. The chain links TRBV6-1 to TRBJ2-7; D tentatively reads TRBD1 or TRBD2 (5 bases each). The sequencing input was blood. CDR3 in DNA: TGTGCCAGCAGTTCCGGGACCCTCTCCTACGAGCAGTACTTC. This codes for CASSSGTLSYEQYF.